This note documents a single T cell receptor (beta chain) sequence. This specimen belongs to a study of blood T cell repertoires in COVID-19. Study context: Acute and convalescent COVID-19 samples came from the United States, Italy and Spain. PBMCs, B-cell-depleted T cells, or T cells provided the cDNA or gDNA that made up the material.

As handled by the study authors: Reference gene primer amplification gave nucleated cell count estimates. Profiled with immunoSEQ multiplex PCR; TCRdb holds only in-frame clones, not every one. V and J calls and clone size are as listed in that table; D and trimming were resolved from the DNA. The repertoire holds about 83,000 clones, more than 85% seen once, with approximately 8.1% in the top ten. This clonotype was sampled from a man older than 75 with active or convalescent COVID-19. The sample was peripheral blood.

DNA for the CDR3: TGTGCCTCTGCCGCCGGACAGGGGTATCAGCCCCAGCATTTT. Protein sequence: CASAAGQGYQPQHF. The rearrangement links TRBV19 to TRBJ1-5, with 9 bases lining up with TRBD1. CDR1 and CDR2 from the germline V gene are LNHDA and SQIVND (reference sequence). With 11 bases clipped from V and 5 bases from J, the junction kept 10 bases outside the gene matches. The CDR3 consists of 14 residues.